The T cell receptor beta chain under discussion was sequenced for a study of shared clonotypes between healthy human individuals. Study results and caveats: Donor scarcity curtailed the genetic and exposure-history diversity represented herein.

TCRdb's table, derived via immunoSEQ multiplex PCR, lists solely in-frame clones and lacks some. The sample shows 2,100,000 or so clones, roughly 95% of them seen only once. The ends lost 5 bases at V and 7 bases at J; junction bases unmatched: 15. This CDR3 comprises 17 residues. Per the germline V gene, CDR1 is LNHDA and CDR2 is SQIVND (reference sequence). About this clone itself: Its antigen is as yet unknown.

The specimen was naive CD4+ T cells sorted from blood. Sample subset: CD45RA+ positively selected. The receptor's source is a man between 18 and 29 years old in good health. The chain joins TRBV19 to TRBJ1-4, with 8 positions matching TRBD1. CDR3: CASSGDRGTLVVEKLFF. The CDR3 DNA sequence: TGTGCCAGTAGTGGTGACAGGGGCACCTTGGTGGTTGAAAAACTGTTTTTT.